A selection of T cell receptor beta chains follows, all from one sample in a study of blood T cell repertoires in COVID-19. Here immunoSEQ multiplex PCR was the method, and the copy in TCRdb shows in-frame clones only, minus some. The table has about 300,000 clones, about nine tenths seen once; the top ten hold approximately 2.2%. Sequences were obtained from peripheral blood. Receptors originate from a young man with active or convalescent COVID-19. Each CDR3 is given with its conserved first and last residue. D genes are given only for firm matches. Clone size is shown for a subset of rows, as once, few, many or a class of expanded clone.

cdr3_aa cdr3_nt v_call clone_size d_call j_call
CASSLGPLYNEQFF TGTGCCAGCAGTTTGGGCCCTCTCTACAATGAGCAGTTCTTC TRBV27 . . TRBJ2-1
CASSLAGTSYQETQYF TGCGCCAGCAGCTTAGCGGGGACTTCGTACCAAGAGACCCAGTACTTC TRBV5-1 . TRBD2 TRBJ2-5
CASAPLGGRGMDEQFF TGCGCCAGCGCCCCTCTTGGGGGCAGGGGGATGGATGAGCAGTTCTTC TRBV5-1 . TRBD1 TRBJ2-1
CASSPGTGTEAFF TGTGCCAGCTCTCCCGGGACTGGGACTGAAGCTTTCTTT TRBV18 . . TRBJ1-1
CASSLDRADEKLFF TGTGCCAGCAGCTTGGACAGGGCAGATGAAAAACTGTTTTTT TRBV5-6 . . TRBJ1-4
CASSQDLALPSYEQYF TGTGCCAGCAGCCAAGATCTAGCGCTCCCCTCCTACGAGCAGTACTTC TRBV4-2 . . TRBJ2-7
CASSPDTGGEQFF TGTGCCAGCTCACCCGATACGGGGGGTGAGCAGTTCTTC TRBV18 . TRBD2 TRBJ2-1
CATSGLYGYTF TGTGCCACCAGCGGACTCTATGGCTACACCTTC TRBV24-1 . . TRBJ1-2
CASNVAGGPYEQYF TGTGCCAGCAACGTAGCGGGAGGGCCCTACGAGCAGTACTTC TRBV5-5 . TRBD2 TRBJ2-7
CASSQDGRAYTIYF TGCGCCAGCAGCCAAGATGGCAGGGCATACACCATATATTTT TRBV4-1 . . TRBJ1-3
CASSRWDSRDEKLFF TGTGCCAGCAGTAGGTGGGACAGTCGGGATGAAAAACTGTTTTTT TRBV6-5 . TRBD1 TRBJ1-4
CASSAGLAGGPSTDTQYF TGTGCCAGCAGCGCGGGACTAGCGGGGGGGCCTAGCACAGATACGCAGTATTTT TRBV9 . TRBD2 TRBJ2-3
CASSSLAGGTDTQYF TGTGCCAGCAGCTCATTAGCGGGGGGCACAGATACGCAGTATTTT TRBV7-3 . TRBD2 TRBJ2-3
CASSPVRGSPLHF TGTGCCAGCAGCCCGGTAAGGGGTTCACCCCTCCACTTT TRBV7-2 . . TRBJ1-6
CASSFTGGVGGELFF TGCGCCAGCAGCTTCACAGGGGGCGTTGGCGGGGAGCTGTTTTTT TRBV5-1 . TRBD1 TRBJ2-2
CASSTGTGMNTEAFF TGTGCCAGCAGCACCGGGACAGGGATGAACACTGAAGCTTTCTTT TRBV9 . TRBD1 TRBJ1-1
CASSVDIARSYNSPLHF TGTGCCAGCAGCGTAGATATCGCGCGCTCCTATAATTCACCCCTCCACTTT TRBV9 . . TRBJ1-6
CSVTTGQSSYEQYF TGCAGCGTCACGACAGGGCAGAGCTCCTACGAGCAGTACTTC TRBV29-1 . TRBD1 TRBJ2-7
CASRGRGSNTGELFF TGTGCCAGTAGAGGCCGGGGATCGAACACCGGGGAGCTGTTTTTT TRBV19 . . TRBJ2-2
CATRTIPGGHEKLFF TGTGCCACCAGAACTATTCCGGGGGGGCATGAAAAACTGTTTTTT TRBV24-1 few . TRBJ1-4
CSVEVFQRGDKNIQYF TGCAGCGTTGAAGTGTTCCAGCGGGGGGACAAAAACATTCAGTACTTC TRBV29-1 . TRBD2 TRBJ2-4
CASSPNSYEQYF TGTGCCAGCAGCCCTAACTCCTACGAGCAGTACTTC TRBV11-2 few . TRBJ2-7
CSVELGRRRGEAFF TGCAGCGTTGAATTAGGACGCCGGCGGGGTGAAGCTTTCTTT TRBV29-1 once . TRBJ1-1